This T cell receptor beta chain was found in a study of blood T cell repertoires in COVID-19. The CDR3 spans 13 residues. Germline V gene data show CDR1 as GTSNPN and CDR2 as SVGIG (reference sequence). Trimming took off 1 base at V and 3 bases at J, with 9 bases between the two ends. This clone appeared a single time. The assay was immunoSEQ multiplex PCR, and TCRdb's table has in-frame clones only and misses some. The sample shows about 170,000 clones, about 87% of them seen only once. V gene TRBV30 combines with J gene TRBJ1-1; D is undetermined. The sample consisted of peripheral blood. The sequence came from a man aged 55-75 years with acute or convalescent COVID-19. CDR3 sequence: CAWSGAVYTEAFF. The CDR3 DNA is TGTGCCTGGAGTGGGGCAGTCTACACTGAAGCTTTCTTT.